This TCR beta chain emerged from a study of shared clonotypes between healthy human individuals. Sequencing used immunoSEQ multiplex PCR; TCRdb keeps in-frame clones, though not all of them. Here the sample spans more than 550,000 clones, about 92% being singletons. CD45RO-negative, CCR7-positively selected cells formed the naive CD8 fraction, excluding terminally differentiated effector memory CD45RA+ cells. J gave up 4 bases and V 6 bases, and 18 bases lay outside the gene matches. CDR3 length equals 18 residues. Germline V gene lookup returns CDR1 SEHNR and CDR2 FQNEAQ (reference sequence). The V gene is TRBV7-9, the J gene TRBJ2-7, with TRBD2 matching over 10 bases. The source material was naive CD8+ T cells sorted from blood. The receptor comes from a man younger than 40 in good health. The DNA for the CDR3 is TGTGCCAGCAGTTCCTCAATTCTACTAGCGGGAAATTTGTACGAGCAGTACTTC. Translation: CASSSSILLAGNLYEQYF.